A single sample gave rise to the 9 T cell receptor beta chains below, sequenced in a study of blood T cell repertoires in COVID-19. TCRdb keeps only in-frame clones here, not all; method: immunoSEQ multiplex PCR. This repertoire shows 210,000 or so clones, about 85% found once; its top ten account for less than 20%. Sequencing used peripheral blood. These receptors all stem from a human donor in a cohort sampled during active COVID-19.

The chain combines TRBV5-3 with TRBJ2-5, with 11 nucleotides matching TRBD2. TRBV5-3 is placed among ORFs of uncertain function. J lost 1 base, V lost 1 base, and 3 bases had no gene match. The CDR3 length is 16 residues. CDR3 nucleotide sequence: TGTGCCAGAAGCTTGACTAGCGGGGGCTTCCAAGAGACCCAGTACTTC. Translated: CARSLTSGGFQETQYF.

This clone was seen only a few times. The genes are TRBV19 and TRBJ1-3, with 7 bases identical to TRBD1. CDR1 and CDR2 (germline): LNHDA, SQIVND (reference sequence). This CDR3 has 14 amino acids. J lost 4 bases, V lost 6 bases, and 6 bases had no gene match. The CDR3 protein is CASRPGTAGNTIYF. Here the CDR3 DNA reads TGTGCCAGTAGGCCTGGGACAGCGGGAAACACCATATATTTT.

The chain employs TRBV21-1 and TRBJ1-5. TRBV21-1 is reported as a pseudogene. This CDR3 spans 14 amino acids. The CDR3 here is CASRRAGRNQPQHF. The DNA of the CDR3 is TGTGCCAGCAGGAGGGCCGGACGCAATCAGCCCCAGCATTTT.

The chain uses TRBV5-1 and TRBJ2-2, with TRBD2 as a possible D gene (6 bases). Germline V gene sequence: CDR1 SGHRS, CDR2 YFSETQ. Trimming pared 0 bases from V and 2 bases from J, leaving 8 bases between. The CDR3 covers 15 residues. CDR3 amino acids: CASSLDGLNTGELFF. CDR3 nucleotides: TGCGCCAGCAGCTTGGATGGACTAAACACCGGGGAGCTGTTTTTT. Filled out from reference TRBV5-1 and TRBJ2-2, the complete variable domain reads KAGVTQTPRYLIKTRGQQVTLSCSPISGHRSVSWYQQTPGQGLQFLFEYFSETQRNKGNFPGRFSGRQFSNSRSEMNVSTLELGDSALYLCASSLDGLNTGELFFGEGSRLTVL.

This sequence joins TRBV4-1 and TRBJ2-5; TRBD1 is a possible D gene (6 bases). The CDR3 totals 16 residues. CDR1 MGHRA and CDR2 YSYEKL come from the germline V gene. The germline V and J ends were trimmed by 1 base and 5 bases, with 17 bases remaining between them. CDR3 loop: CASSQGSQGPEETQYF. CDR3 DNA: TGCGCCAGCAGCCAAGGATCCCAGGGGCCGGAGGAGACCCAGTACTTC.

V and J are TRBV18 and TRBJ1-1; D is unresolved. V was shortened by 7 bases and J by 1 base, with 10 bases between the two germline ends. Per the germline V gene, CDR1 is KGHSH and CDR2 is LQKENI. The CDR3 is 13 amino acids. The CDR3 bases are TGTGCCAGCTTAGAGACGGGGAACACTGAAGCTTTCTTT. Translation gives CASLETGNTEAFF.

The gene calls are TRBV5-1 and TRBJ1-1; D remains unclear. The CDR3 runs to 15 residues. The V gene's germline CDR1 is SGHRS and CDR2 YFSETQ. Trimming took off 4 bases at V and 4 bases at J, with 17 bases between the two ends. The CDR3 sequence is CASSATSPGFTEAFF. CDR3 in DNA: TGCGCCAGCAGCGCAACATCTCCCGGGTTCACTGAAGCTTTCTTT. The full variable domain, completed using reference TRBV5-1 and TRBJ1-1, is KAGVTQTPRYLIKTRGQQVTLSCSPISGHRSVSWYQQTPGQGLQFLFEYFSETQRNKGNFPGRFSGRQFSNSRSEMNVSTLELGDSALYLCASSATSPGFTEAFFGQGTRLTVV.

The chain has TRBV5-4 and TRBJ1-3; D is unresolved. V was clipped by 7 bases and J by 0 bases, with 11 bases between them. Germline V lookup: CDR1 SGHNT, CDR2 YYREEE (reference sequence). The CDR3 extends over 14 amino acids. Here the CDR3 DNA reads TGTGCCAGCTCTGCGGGGATCTCTGGAAACACCATATATTTT. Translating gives CASSAGISGNTIYF.

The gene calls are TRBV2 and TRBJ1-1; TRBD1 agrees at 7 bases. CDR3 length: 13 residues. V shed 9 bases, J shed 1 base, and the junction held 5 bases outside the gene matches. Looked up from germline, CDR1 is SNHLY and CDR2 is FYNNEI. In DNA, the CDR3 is TGTGCCAGAACCAGGGGGGCGAACACTGAAGCTTTCTTT. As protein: CARTRGANTEAFF.